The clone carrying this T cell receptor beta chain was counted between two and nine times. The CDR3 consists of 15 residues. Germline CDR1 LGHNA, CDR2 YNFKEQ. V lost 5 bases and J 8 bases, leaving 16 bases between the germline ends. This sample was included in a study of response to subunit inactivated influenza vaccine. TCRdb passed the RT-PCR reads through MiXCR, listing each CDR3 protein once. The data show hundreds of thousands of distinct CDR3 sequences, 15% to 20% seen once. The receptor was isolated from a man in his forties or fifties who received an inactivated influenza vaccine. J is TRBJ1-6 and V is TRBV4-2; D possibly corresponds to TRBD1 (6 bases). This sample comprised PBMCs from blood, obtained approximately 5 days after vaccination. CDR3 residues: CASSDVQGTDSPLHF. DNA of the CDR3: TGTGCCAGCAGCGATGTACAGGGTACCGATTCACCCCTCCACTTT.